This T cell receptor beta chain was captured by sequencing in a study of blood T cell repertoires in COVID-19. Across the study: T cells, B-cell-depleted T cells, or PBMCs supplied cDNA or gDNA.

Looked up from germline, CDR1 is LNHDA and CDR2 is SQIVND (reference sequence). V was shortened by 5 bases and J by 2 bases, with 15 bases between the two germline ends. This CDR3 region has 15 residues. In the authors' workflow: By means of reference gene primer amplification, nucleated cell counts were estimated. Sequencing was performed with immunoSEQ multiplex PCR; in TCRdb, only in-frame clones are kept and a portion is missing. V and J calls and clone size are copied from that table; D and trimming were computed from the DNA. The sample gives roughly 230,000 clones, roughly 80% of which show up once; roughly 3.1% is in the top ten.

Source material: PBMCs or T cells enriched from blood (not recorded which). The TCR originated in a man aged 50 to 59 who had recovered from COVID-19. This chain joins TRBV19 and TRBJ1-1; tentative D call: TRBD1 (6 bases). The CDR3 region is CASSSTGMRNTEAFF. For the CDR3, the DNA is TGTGCCAGTAGTTCCACAGGGATGCGAAACACTGAAGCTTTCTTT.